This passage covers 18 T cell receptor beta chains from one sample sequenced in a study of blood T cell repertoires in COVID-19. TCRdb keeps only in-frame clones here, not all; method: immunoSEQ multiplex PCR. The table has a few hundred thousand clones, roughly 90% seen once. The specimen was peripheral blood. Receptors were obtained from a woman in her forties who had recovered from COVID-19.

V is TRBV9 and J is TRBJ2-3; no definite D call. The length of the CDR3 is 12 residues. Germline CDR1 reads SGDLS; CDR2 reads YYNGEE. V lost 3 bases, J lost 2 bases, and 4 bases lay in between. The CDR3 sequence is CASSGDTDTQYF. The CDR3, as DNA: TGTGCCAGCAGCGGCGACACAGATACGCAGTATTTT.

The V gene is TRBV19, the J gene TRBJ1-2; D unclear. The CDR3 is 13 residues long. CDR1 LNHDA and CDR2 SQIVND come from the germline V gene (reference sequence). V shed 6 bases and J shed 3 bases, with 11 bases lying between them. As DNA, the CDR3 is TGTGCCAGTAGGGGCAGCATTTACTATGGCTACACCTTC. This gives the protein CASRGSIYYGYTF.

This clone was seen only a few times. The rearrangement uses TRBV7-9 and TRBJ1-2; D gene ambiguous. V was clipped by 5 bases and J by 7 bases, with 11 bases between them. The germline CDR1 and CDR2 sequences are SEHNR and FQNEAQ (reference sequence). The CDR3 sequence is 12 residues long. Here the CDR3 DNA reads TGTGCCAGCAGCAACCTGGCGGTTGGCTACACCTTC. As protein: CASSNLAVGYTF.

This clone was seen a few times. The chain uses TRBV11-1 and TRBJ2-1, with D possibly matching TRBD2 (5 bases). The CDR3 totals 16 residues. Trimming took off 5 bases at V and 3 bases at J, with 17 bases between the two ends. Germline V gives CDR1 SGHAT, CDR2 FQDESV (reference sequence). The CDR3: CASSPRGAENYNEQFF. The DNA of the CDR3 is TGTGCCAGCAGCCCCCGGGGTGCGGAGAACTACAATGAGCAGTTCTTC.

The chain couples TRBV3-1 (or the pseudogene TRBV3-2) to TRBJ1-1, with TRBD1 identical over 7 bases. With 4 bases clipped from V and 5 bases from J, the junction kept 10 bases outside the gene matches. This CDR3 is 15 amino acids long. CDR1 and CDR2 (germline): LGHDT, YNNKEL (reference sequence). In nucleotides, the CDR3 is TGTGCCAGCAGCCCAGAACAGGGGATTGGAACTGAAGCTTTCTTT. Its protein product is CASSPEQGIGTEAFF.

This clone turned up a few times. The CDR3 here is CASSRRTSGYEQYF. DNA of the CDR3: TGTGCCAGCAGCCGACGGACTAGCGGCTACGAGCAGTACTTC. The chain employs TRBV7-8 and TRBJ2-7; 10 bases align to TRBD2. Germline V gene data show CDR1 as SGHVS and CDR2 as FQNEAQ. The CDR3 totals 14 residues. J was trimmed by 3 bases and V by 5 bases; bases with no gene match: 4. The variable domain in full, with the rest retrieved from reference TRBV7-8 and TRBJ2-7, is GAGVSQSPRYKVAKRGQDVALRCDPISGHVSLFWYQQALGQGPEFLTYFQNEAQLDKSGLPSDRFFAERPEGSVSTLKIQRTQQEDSAVYLCASSRRTSGYEQYFGPGTRLTVT.

The chain carries TRBV19 and TRBJ1-1, with 9 nucleotides matching TRBD1. Looked up from germline, CDR1 is LNHDA and CDR2 is SQIVND (reference sequence). V was pared by 5 bases and J by 4 bases, with 5 bases of the junction left unmatched. CDR3 size: 14 residues. CDR3 sequence reads: CASSLTTGGTEAFF. In nucleotides, the CDR3 is TGTGCCAGTAGTCTCACGACAGGGGGCACTGAAGCTTTCTTT.

The V gene is TRBV28, the J gene TRBJ2-2; weak D call: TRBD2 (5 bases). CDR1 is MDHEN, CDR2 SYDVKM, per germline. The CDR3 sequence is 15 residues long. Trimming shortened V by 6 bases and J by 5 bases, and 16 bases separated the two germline ends. The chain's CDR3 is CASSERGSGTGELFF. The DNA of the CDR3 is TGTGCCAGCAGCGAACGTGGGTCGGGGACCGGGGAGCTGTTTTTT.

Ten or more counts support this clone. V usage is TRBV7-8 and J usage is TRBJ2-2, with 14 bases that match TRBD2. V gave up 1 base and J gave up 0 bases; unmatched junction bases: 1. This CDR3 is 18 amino acids long. In germline, CDR1 is SGHVS, CDR2 FQNEAQ. The DNA for the CDR3 is TGTGCCAGCAGCTTAGGGGGACTAGCGGGAGCGAACACCGGGGAGCTGTTTTTT. Translation: CASSLGGLAGANTGELFF.

The chain combines TRBV5-1 with TRBJ2-5; tentatively, D is TRBD1 (6 bases). V lost 4 bases to trimming and J lost 5 bases, with 21 bases between them. CDR1 is SGHRS and CDR2 is YFSETQ in the germline V gene. CDR3 length: 16 amino acids. The chain's CDR3 is CASSPGQRVQPETQYF. The CDR3 coding sequence is TGCGCCAGCAGCCCCGGACAGAGAGTGCAACCGGAGACCCAGTACTTC.

The V gene is TRBV19, the J gene TRBJ2-1, with 13 bases that match TRBD2. The germline CDR1 and CDR2 sequences are LNHDA and SQIVND (reference sequence). The CDR3 consists of 16 residues. The ends lost 6 bases at V and 3 bases at J; junction bases unmatched: 5. DNA of the CDR3: TGTGCCAGTAGCCGGACTAGCGGGGGCCTCTACAATGAGCAGTTCTTC. Protein sequence: CASSRTSGGLYNEQFF.

The genes are TRBV19 and TRBJ2-7; D not certain. With 2 bases removed from V and 0 bases from J, the gap between germline ends came to 8 bases. Per germline, CDR1 LNHDA and CDR2 SQIVND (reference sequence). The CDR3 is made up of 14 amino acids. The CDR3, as DNA: TGTGCCAGTAGTATATCAGGAAACTCCTACGAGCAGTACTTC. It encodes CASSISGNSYEQYF.

The J gene is TRBJ1-3, the V gene TRBV7-2; TRBD1 matches 10 bases. Germline trimming cut 5 bases from V and 2 bases from J; bases unmatched to any gene: 3. Germline assignment: CDR1 SGHTA and CDR2 FQGNSA. This CDR3 region has 15 residues. The CDR3 protein is CASSQGTGAGNTIYF. The CDR3 nucleotides read TGTGCCAGCAGCCAAGGGACAGGGGCTGGAAACACCATATATTTT.

As DNA, the CDR3 is TGTGCCAGCACCGCGGCCACCCCAGATACGCAGTATTTT. Its protein is CASTAATPDTQYF. This sequence joins TRBV11-2 and TRBJ2-3; D ambiguous. Germline V gene lookup returns CDR1 SGHAT and CDR2 FQNNGV. V was cut by 7 bases and J by 4 bases, with 12 bases left in between. The CDR3 length is 13 residues.

The chain is built from TRBV2 and TRBJ1-3; D remains ambiguous. Germline V gene sequence: CDR1 SNHLY, CDR2 FYNNEI. The CDR3 is made up of 14 amino acids. Trimming cost V 2 bases and J 4 bases, with 9 bases left between them. The CDR3 DNA is TGTGCCAGCAGTGAACAGTCTCCCGGAAACACCATATATTTT. Protein: CASSEQSPGNTIYF.

CDR3 DNA: TGTGCCTTCGGGGGTAGCACAGATACGCAGTATTTT. Translating gives CAFGGSTDTQYF. The chain couples TRBV30 to TRBJ2-3, with a tentative D call TRBD2 (6 bases). Germline values: CDR1 GTSNPN, CDR2 SVGIG (reference sequence). V was trimmed by 7 bases and J by 0 bases, leaving 8 bases between them. The CDR3 is 12 residues long.

The CDR3 sequence is CASSRQVYSPLHF. For the CDR3, the DNA is TGTGCCAGCAGTAGACAGGTCTATTCACCCCTCCACTTT. The chain has TRBV12-3 or TRBV12-4 and TRBJ1-6; D possibly corresponds to TRBD1 (6 bases). Deletions cut 5 bases from V and 8 bases from J, with 10 bases between. The CDR3 spans 13 residues.

In nucleotides, the CDR3 is TGTGCCAGCAGTTTAATGGGGCCCTCCTACGAGCAGTACTTC. Protein sequence: CASSLMGPSYEQYF. The rearrangement uses TRBV28 and TRBJ2-7; tentatively, D is TRBD1 (5 bases). The CDR3 has 14 residues. Trimming stripped 2 bases from V and 0 bases from J, with 8 bases between. Germline CDR1 is MDHEN and CDR2 is SYDVKM.